The rows below give T cell receptor beta chains drawn from one sample of a study of regulatory T cells in long-lasting Graves disease. TCRdb processed the multiplex PCR reads anew with MiXCR; each CDR3 protein has one entry. The table lists 300,000 to 400,000 distinct CDR3 sequences, approximately 20% of them singletons. The sequenced sample was peripheral blood mononuclear cells (PBMCs), obtained at new diagnosis, from a patient treated with antithyroid drugs. The receptors were gathered from a female donor with Graves disease. CDR3s include the opening cysteine and the closing phenylalanine or tryptophan. The order of the fields is clone size, D gene, J gene, V gene, CDR3 protein, CDR3 DNA. D genes are given only for firm matches. The size entry is marked missing in some rows and otherwise reads once, few, many or a size class.

many,-,TRBJ2-5,TRBV28,CASGDREEETQYF,TGTGCCAGCGGAGACAGGGAGGAGGAGACCCAGTACTTC
few,TRBD1,TRBJ2-7,TRBV20-1,CSAPGQGVAEQYF,TGCAGTGCCCCAGGACAGGGGGTTGCCGAGCAGTACTTC
few,-,TRBJ1-5,TRBV9,CASSLDGNSNQPQHF,TGTGCCAGCAGTCTGGACGGGAATAGCAATCAGCCCCAGCATTTT
many,-,TRBJ1-2,TRBV2,CARAPTRPSNYGYTF,TGTGCCAGAGCGCCGACACGTCCCTCTAACTATGGCTACACCTTC
many,-,TRBJ2-6,TRBV28,CASGSAPSSGANVLTF,TGTGCCAGCGGGAGCGCCCCTAGCTCTGGGGCCAACGTCCTGACTTTC
few,-,TRBJ2-7,TRBV7-2,CASSDLTEQYF,TGTGCCAGTAGTGATTTGACCGAGCAGTACTTC
many,TRBD1,TRBJ2-7,TRBV28,CASSLQTGTAGDEQYF,TGTGCCAGCAGTCTCCAGACAGGGACCGCCGGGGACGAGCAGTACTTC
many,-,TRBJ2-7,TRBV28,CASSSGDSGTRGYEQYF,TGTGCCAGCAGTTCAGGGGACAGCGGGACTAGGGGTTACGAGCAGTACTTC
-,-,TRBJ2-3,TRBV4-1,CASSHLPGWGGGTDTQYF,TGCGCCAGCAGCCACCTCCCGGGGTGGGGTGGAGGCACAGATACGCAGTATTTT
many,TRBD1,TRBJ1-5,TRBV11-2,CASSREQGSNQPQHF,TGTGCCAGCAGCAGAGAACAGGGGAGCAATCAGCCCCAGCATTTT
many,-,TRBJ1-2,TRBV11-2,CASSLDRSSGGYTF,TGTGCCAGCAGCTTAGATCGGAGCTCAGGAGGCTACACCTTC
-,TRBD2,TRBJ2-7,TRBV6-1,CASSGLAGASYEQYF,TGTGCCAGCAGTGGACTAGCGGGAGCATCCTACGAGCAGTACTTC
few,TRBD2,TRBJ2-1,TRBV7-9,CASSLPIAGESYNEQFF,TGTGCCAGCAGCTTACCCATAGCGGGAGAGAGTTACAATGAGCAGTTCTTC
many,-,TRBJ2-3,TRBV30,CAWSPGLRGTDTQYF,TGTGCCTGGAGTCCCGGACTAAGGGGCACAGATACGCAGTATTTT
-,-,TRBJ2-2,TRBV24-1,CATPLGPTLNTGELFF,TGTGCCACTCCGCTGGGGCCTACGCTTAACACCGGGGAGCTGTTTTTT
many,-,TRBJ1-3,TRBV6-1,CASSPVGSGSGNTIYF,TGTGCCAGCAGTCCCGTGGGGTCCGGCTCTGGAAACACCATATATTTT
-,TRBD2,TRBJ2-3,TRBV12-3/TRBV12-4,CASSLSGRMGTDTQYF,TGTGCCAGCAGCCTTAGCGGGAGGATGGGCACAGATACGCAGTATTTT
many,-,TRBJ2-3,TRBV20-1,CSARTGSDADTQYF,TGCAGTGCTAGAACAGGATCGGATGCAGATACGCAGTATTTT
-,-,TRBJ2-5,TRBV12-3/TRBV12-4,CASSLVSTLGRETQYF,TGTGCCAGCAGTTTAGTTTCTACACTAGGGCGAGAGACCCAGTACTTC
-,-,TRBJ2-2,TRBV18,CASSPGLGGNTGELFF,TGTGCCAGCTCACCAGGTCTAGGCGGGAACACCGGGGAGCTGTTTTTT
few,-,TRBJ2-7,TRBV25-1,CASSEPGAVYEQYF,TGTGCCAGCAGTGAGCCAGGGGCAGTGTACGAGCAGTACTTC
many,TRBD2,TRBJ2-1,TRBV5-1,CASSLVAGESYNEQFF,TGCGCCAGCAGCTTGGTGGCGGGAGAGTCCTACAATGAGCAGTTCTTC
many,-,TRBJ2-1,TRBV11-1,CASVGLGYNEQFF,TGTGCCAGTGTGGGACTGGGATACAATGAGCAGTTCTTC
many,-,TRBJ1-3,TRBV3-1,CASSHGSGPSGNTIYF,TGTGCCAGCAGCCACGGATCAGGGCCCTCTGGAAACACCATATATTTT
many,TRBD1,TRBJ2-2,TRBV27,CASSLGTASNTGELFF,TGTGCCAGCAGTTTGGGGACAGCGTCGAACACCGGGGAGCTGTTTTTT
many,-,TRBJ2-6,TRBV10-3,CAISESLLDAGANVLTF,TGTGCCATCAGTGAGTCGCTTTTGGATGCTGGGGCCAACGTCCTGACTTTC
-,TRBD2,TRBJ2-2,TRBV30,CAWSVRGVGTGELFF,TGTGCCTGGAGTGTACGGGGGGTCGGCACCGGGGAGCTGTTTTTT
many,-,TRBJ1-5,TRBV28,CASSPFALDQPQHF,TGTGCCAGCAGCCCCTTCGCCCTCGATCAGCCCCAGCATTTT
many,-,TRBJ2-3,TRBV12-3/TRBV12-4,CASSFREPDTQYF,TGTGCCAGCAGTTTCAGGGAGCCAGATACGCAGTATTTT
many,-,TRBJ2-5,TRBV19,CASSSDMWETQYF,TGTGCCAGTAGTAGTGACATGTGGGAGACCCAGTACTTC
few,TRBD1,TRBJ2-2,TRBV12-3/TRBV12-4,CASSLATDNRGNTGELFF,TGTGCCAGCAGCCTAGCGACTGATAACAGGGGGAATACCGGGGAGCTGTTTTTT
many,-,TRBJ2-3,TRBV30,CAWRFADTQYF,TGTGCCTGGAGGTTCGCAGATACGCAGTATTTT
many,TRBD1,TRBJ1-1,TRBV6-5,CASSYRGTGTNTEAFF,TGTGCCAGCAGTTACCGCGGGACAGGGACGAACACTGAAGCTTTCTTT
-,-,TRBJ2-7,TRBV7-2,CASTPPGRGYEQYF,TGTGCCAGCACCCCCCCGGGACGGGGCTACGAGCAGTACTTC
-,-,TRBJ1-2,TRBV12-3/TRBV12-4,CASSTGQHGYTF,TGTGCCAGCAGTACCGGACAACATGGCTACACCTTC
-,TRBD1,TRBJ1-6,TRBV4-1,CASSEMPGQDNSPLHF,TGCGCCAGCAGCGAAATGCCGGGACAGGATAATTCACCCCTCCACTTT
few,TRBD2,TRBJ2-3,TRBV5-6,CASSLVGLAVEVDTQYF,TGTGCCAGCAGCTTGGTGGGACTAGCGGTGGAGGTAGATACGCAGTATTTT
-,-,TRBJ1-5,TRBV5-5,CASSPTGVFQPQHF,TGTGCCAGCAGCCCAACCGGAGTTTTTCAGCCCCAGCATTTT
few,TRBD1,TRBJ1-1,TRBV7-9,CASSPQGQGTNTEAFF,TGTGCCAGCAGCCCACAGGGACAGGGAACCAACACTGAAGCTTTCTTT
many,-,TRBJ2-1,TRBV3-1,CASSQTYEQFF,TGTGCCAGCAGCCAAACATATGAGCAGTTCTTC
many,TRBD1,TRBJ2-2,TRBV7-2,CASSQGAGSGELFF,TGTGCCAGCAGCCAGGGGGCGGGGTCCGGGGAGCTGTTTTTT
many,-,TRBJ1-2,TRBV29-1,CSVYGVPYGYTF,TGCAGCGTTTACGGTGTACCCTATGGCTACACCTTC
-,-,TRBJ2-5,TRBV7-9,CASSLEANRQETQYF,TGTGCCAGCAGCTTAGAGGCTAACCGACAAGAGACCCAGTACTTC
many,-,TRBJ2-7,TRBV2,CASSDYPGRSAPFEQYF,TGTGCCAGCAGTGATTACCCGGGACGGAGTGCACCCTTCGAGCAGTACTTC
many,-,TRBJ2-3,TRBV7-9,CASSLLGDTQYF,TGTGCCAGCAGTCTACTAGGAGATACGCAGTATTTT
many,-,TRBJ2-7,TRBV7-6,CASSLDWSGEQYF,TGTGCCAGCAGCTTAGATTGGTCGGGGGAGCAGTACTTC
many,TRBD2,TRBJ2-5,TRBV11-2,CASSLDPLAGAETQYF,TGTGCCAGCAGCTTAGATCCCCTAGCGGGAGCAGAGACCCAGTACTTC
many,-,TRBJ1-4,TRBV3-1,CASSPGPNEKLFF,TGTGCCAGCAGCCCGGGACCAAATGAAAAACTGTTTTTT
many,TRBD2,TRBJ2-1,TRBV2,CATRTSGHNEQFF,TGTGCCACCCGGACTAGCGGCCACAATGAGCAGTTCTTC
-,TRBD2,TRBJ2-1,TRBV28,CASSLGGEEQFF,TGTGCCAGCAGTTTGGGGGGGGAGGAGCAGTTCTTC
many,TRBD2,TRBJ2-2,TRBV3-1,CASSQKMTSAGELFF,TGTGCCAGCAGCCAAAAGATGACTAGCGCCGGGGAGCTGTTTTTT
many,-,TRBJ1-1,TRBV7-9,CASSLGETEAFF,TGTGCCAGCAGCTTAGGGGAAACTGAAGCTTTCTTT
many,-,TRBJ2-3,TRBV24-1,CATSDPSTATDTQYF,TGTGCCACCAGTGACCCCTCGACAGCTACAGATACGCAGTATTTT
many,-,TRBJ2-7,TRBV11-2,CASSNPIDGEQYF,TGTGCCAGCAGCAACCCAATAGACGGCGAGCAGTACTTC
-,TRBD1,TRBJ2-2,TRBV5-1,CASSLAFGTANTGELFF,TGCGCCAGCAGCTTGGCATTTGGGACAGCGAACACCGGGGAGCTGTTTTTT
many,-,TRBJ2-4,TRBV7-2,CASSLGPARAILAKNIQYF,TGTGCCAGCAGCTTAGGTCCCGCTAGGGCAATCCTAGCCAAAAACATTCAGTACTTC
few,-,TRBJ2-3,TRBV4-2,CASSQKTMGTQYF,TGTGCCAGCAGCCAAAAAACGATGGGTACGCAGTATTTT
many,-,TRBJ2-7,TRBV2,CASSLGTGFYEQYF,TGTGCCAGCAGCCTCGGGACTGGCTTCTACGAGCAGTACTTC
-,-,TRBJ2-2,TRBV2,CASSLVAGSPLNTGELFF,TGTGCCAGCAGCTTAGTGGCGGGAAGCCCCTTAAACACCGGGGAGCTGTTTTTT
many,TRBD2,TRBJ2-5,TRBV7-9,CASSLFGAGGGETQYF,TGTGCCAGCAGCTTGTTTGGAGCGGGAGGTGGAGAGACCCAGTACTTC